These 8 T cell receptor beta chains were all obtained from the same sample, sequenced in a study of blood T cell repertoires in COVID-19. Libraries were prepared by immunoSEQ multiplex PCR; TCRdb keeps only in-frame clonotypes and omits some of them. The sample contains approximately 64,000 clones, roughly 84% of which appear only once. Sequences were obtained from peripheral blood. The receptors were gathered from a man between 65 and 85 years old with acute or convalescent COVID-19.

CDR3 coding DNA: TGCGCCAGCAGCTTCGGAGGGGCGCAAGGAGAGACCCAGTACTTC. Its protein is CASSFGGAQGETQYF. The genes are TRBV5-1 and TRBJ2-5, with D possibly TRBD2 on 6 matching bases. In germline, CDR1 is SGHRS, CDR2 YFSETQ. Trimming cost V 2 bases and J 4 bases, with 15 bases left between them. This CDR3 contains 15 residues.

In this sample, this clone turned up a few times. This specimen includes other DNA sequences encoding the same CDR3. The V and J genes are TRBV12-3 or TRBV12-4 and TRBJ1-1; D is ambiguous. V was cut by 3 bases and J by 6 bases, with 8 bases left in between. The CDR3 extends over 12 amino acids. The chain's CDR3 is CASSFYPAEAFF. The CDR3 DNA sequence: TGTGCCAGCAGTTTTTACCCGGCTGAAGCTTTCTTT.

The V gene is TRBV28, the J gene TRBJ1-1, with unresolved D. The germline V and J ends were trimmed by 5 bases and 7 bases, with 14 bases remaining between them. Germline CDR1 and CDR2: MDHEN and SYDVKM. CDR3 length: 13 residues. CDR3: CASSPHRAGEAFF. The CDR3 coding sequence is TGTGCCAGCAGTCCCCACCGAGCAGGTGAAGCTTTCTTT.

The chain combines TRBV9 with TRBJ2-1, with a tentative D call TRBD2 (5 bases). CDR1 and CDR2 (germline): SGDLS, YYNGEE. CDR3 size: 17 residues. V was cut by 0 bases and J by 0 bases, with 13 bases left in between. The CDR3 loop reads CASSVEGHSGSYNEQFF. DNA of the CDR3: TGTGCCAGCAGCGTAGAGGGCCACAGCGGCTCCTACAATGAGCAGTTCTTC.

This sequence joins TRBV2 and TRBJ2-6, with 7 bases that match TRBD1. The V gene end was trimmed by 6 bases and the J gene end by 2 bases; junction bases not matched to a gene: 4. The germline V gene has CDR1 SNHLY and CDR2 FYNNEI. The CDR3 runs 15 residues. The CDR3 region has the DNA TGTGCCAGCAGAACTGACAGGGCTGGGGCCAACGTCCTGACTTTC. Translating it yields CASRTDRAGANVLTF.

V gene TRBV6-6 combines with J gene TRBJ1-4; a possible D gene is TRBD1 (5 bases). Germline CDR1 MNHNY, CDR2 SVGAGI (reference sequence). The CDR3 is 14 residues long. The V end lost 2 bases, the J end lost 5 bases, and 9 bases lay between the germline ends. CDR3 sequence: CASSYQQANEKLFF. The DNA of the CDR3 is TGTGCCAGCAGTTACCAACAGGCCAATGAAAAACTGTTTTTT.

DNA for the CDR3: TGTGCCAGCAGTTCCCTAGCGATGAACACCGGGGAGCTGTTTTTT. This encodes CASSSLAMNTGELFF. The J gene is TRBJ2-2, the V gene TRBV27; D is possibly TRBD2 (6 bases). The CDR3 is 15 residues long. Germline V lookup: CDR1 MNHEY, CDR2 SMNVEV (reference sequence). Trimming removed 4 bases at V and 1 base at J, with 10 bases between.

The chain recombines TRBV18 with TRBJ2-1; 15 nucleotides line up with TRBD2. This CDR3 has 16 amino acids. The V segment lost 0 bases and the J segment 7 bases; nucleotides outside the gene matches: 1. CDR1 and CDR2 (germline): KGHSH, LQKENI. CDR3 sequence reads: CASSPPGTSGGNEQFF. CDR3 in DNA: TGTGCCAGCTCACCACCCGGGACTAGCGGGGGGAATGAGCAGTTCTTC. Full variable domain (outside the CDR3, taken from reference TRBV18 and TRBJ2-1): NAGVMQNPRHLVRRRGQEARLRCSPMKGHSHVYWYRQLPEEGLKFMVYLQKENIIDESGMPKERFSAEFPKEGPSILRIQQVVRGDSAAYFCASSPPGTSGGNEQFFGPGTRLTVL.